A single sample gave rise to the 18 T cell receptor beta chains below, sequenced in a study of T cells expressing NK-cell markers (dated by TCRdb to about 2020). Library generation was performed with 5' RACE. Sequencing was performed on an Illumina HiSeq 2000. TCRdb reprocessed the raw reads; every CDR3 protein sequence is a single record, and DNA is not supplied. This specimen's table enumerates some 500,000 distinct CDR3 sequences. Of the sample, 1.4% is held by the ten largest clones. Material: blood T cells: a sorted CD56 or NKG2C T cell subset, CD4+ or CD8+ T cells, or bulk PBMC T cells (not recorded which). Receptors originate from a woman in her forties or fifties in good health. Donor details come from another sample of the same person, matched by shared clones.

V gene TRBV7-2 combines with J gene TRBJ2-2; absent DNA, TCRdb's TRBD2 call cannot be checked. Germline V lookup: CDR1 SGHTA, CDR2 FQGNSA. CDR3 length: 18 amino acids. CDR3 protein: CASSSPLAGERNTGELFF.

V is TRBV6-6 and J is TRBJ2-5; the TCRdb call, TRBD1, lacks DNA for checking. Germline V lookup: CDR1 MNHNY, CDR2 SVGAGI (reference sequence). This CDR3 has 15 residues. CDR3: CASSWTTGGGETQYF.

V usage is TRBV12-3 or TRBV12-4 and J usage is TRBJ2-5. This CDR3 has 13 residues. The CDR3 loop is CASSPDGQETQYF.

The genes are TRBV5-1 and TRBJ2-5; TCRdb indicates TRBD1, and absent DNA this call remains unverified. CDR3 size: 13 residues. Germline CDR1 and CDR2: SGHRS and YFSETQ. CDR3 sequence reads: CASSSTGAETQYF.

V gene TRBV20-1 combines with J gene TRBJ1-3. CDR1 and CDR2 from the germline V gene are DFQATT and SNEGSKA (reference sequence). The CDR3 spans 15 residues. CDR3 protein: CSARPRRGSGNTIYF.

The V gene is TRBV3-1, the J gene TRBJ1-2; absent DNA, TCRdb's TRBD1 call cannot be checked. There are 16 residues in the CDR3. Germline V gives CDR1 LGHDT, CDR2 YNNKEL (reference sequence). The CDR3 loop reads CASSQAVGQGLAGYTF.

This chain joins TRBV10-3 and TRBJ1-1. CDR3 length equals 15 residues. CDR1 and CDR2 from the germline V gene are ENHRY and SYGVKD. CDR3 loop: CAISDGRKMNTEAFF.

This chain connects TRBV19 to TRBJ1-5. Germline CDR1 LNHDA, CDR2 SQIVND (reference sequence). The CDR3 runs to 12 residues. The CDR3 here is CASSIVSQPQHF.

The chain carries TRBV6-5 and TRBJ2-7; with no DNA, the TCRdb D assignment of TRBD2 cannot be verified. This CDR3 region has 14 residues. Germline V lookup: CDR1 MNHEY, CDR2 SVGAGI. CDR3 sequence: CASSRGLQSYEQYF.

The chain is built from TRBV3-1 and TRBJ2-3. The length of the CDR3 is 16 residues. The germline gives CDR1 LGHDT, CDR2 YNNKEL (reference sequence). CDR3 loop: CASSQDLYQITDTQYF.

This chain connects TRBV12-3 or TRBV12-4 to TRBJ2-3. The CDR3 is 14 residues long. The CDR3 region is CASSLRLDADTQYF.

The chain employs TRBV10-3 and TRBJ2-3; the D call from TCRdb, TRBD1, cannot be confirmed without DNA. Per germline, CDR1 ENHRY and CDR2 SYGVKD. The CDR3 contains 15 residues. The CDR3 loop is CAISGAAPRTDTQYF.

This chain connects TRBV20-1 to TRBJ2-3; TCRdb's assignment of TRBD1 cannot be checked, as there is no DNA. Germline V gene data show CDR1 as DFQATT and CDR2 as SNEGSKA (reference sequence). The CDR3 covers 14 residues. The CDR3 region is CSASGEGATDTQYF.

CDR3 sequence: CASSGEGLTDTQYF. The chain is built from TRBV2 and TRBJ2-3; the TCRdb D gene call, TRBD2, has no DNA to confirm it. This CDR3 has 14 amino acids. From germline, CDR1 is SNHLY and CDR2 FYNNEI.

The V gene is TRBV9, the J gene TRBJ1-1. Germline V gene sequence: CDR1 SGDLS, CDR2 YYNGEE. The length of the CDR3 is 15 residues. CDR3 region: CASSVAGGSSNEAFF.

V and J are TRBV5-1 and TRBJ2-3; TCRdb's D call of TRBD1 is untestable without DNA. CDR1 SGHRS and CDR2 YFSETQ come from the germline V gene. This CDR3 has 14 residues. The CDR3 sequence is CASSFGDSTDTQYF.

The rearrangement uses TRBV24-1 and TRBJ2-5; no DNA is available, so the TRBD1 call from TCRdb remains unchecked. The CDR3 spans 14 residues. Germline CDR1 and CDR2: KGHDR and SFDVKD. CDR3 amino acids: CATSDDRVGETQYF.

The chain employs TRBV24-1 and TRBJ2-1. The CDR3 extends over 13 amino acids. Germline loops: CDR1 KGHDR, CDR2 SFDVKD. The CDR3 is CATSDPFSSEQFF.